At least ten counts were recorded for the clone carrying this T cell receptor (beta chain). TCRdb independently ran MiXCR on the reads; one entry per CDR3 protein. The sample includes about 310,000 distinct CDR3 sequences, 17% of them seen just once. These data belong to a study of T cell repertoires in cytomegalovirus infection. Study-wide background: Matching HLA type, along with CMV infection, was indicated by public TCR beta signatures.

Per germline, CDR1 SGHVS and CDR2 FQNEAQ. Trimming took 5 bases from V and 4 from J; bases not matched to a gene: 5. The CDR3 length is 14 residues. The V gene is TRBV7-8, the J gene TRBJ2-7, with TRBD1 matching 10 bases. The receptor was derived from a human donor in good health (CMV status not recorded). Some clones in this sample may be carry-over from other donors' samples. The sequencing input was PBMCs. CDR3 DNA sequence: TGTGCCAGCAGCGTGGGGACAGGGGTGTACGAGCAGTACTTC. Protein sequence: CASSVGTGVYEQYF.